The 32 T cell receptor beta chains reported below all come from one sample, sequenced in a study of OX40 agonist ivuxolimab in advanced cancers. Preparation of the library involved the immunoSEQ multiplex PCR assay. The clones in this table, taken by TCRdb from immuneACCESS, are in-frame only. Not every clone is retained; where verified, under half of the shortfall comes from an unresolved V gene, and the cause of the rest is unknown. Recorded for this sample are approximately 63,000 clones; 86% of them occurred a single time. The ten top clones hold more than 0.9% of the sample. This specimen was CD4+ or CD8+ T cells sorted from blood, taken in a trial of the OX40 agonist ivuxolimab. The receptors shown here come from an adult with an advanced solid tumor such as melanoma, head and neck, liver or kidney cancer.

The V gene is TRBV6-1, the J gene TRBJ1-5, with no clear D. V lost 1 base and J lost 1, with 5 bases in between. Germline CDR1 is MNHNS and CDR2 is SASEGT. The CDR3 covers 14 residues. Here the CDR3 DNA reads TGTGCCAGCAGTGAAGGGCGAAGCAATCAGCCCCAGCATTTT. It encodes CASSEGRSNQPQHF.

The chain links TRBV30 to TRBJ1-1; D uncertain. V was pared by 2 bases and J by 5 bases, with 6 bases between. This CDR3 has 11 amino acids. From germline, CDR1 is GTSNPN and CDR2 SVGIG (reference sequence). In nucleotides, the CDR3 is TGTGCCTGGAGTTTTTATACTGAAGCTTTCTTT. This translates into CAWSFYTEAFF.

The chain recombines TRBV5-1 with TRBJ2-6; 7 bases line up with TRBD1. V was clipped by 1 base and J by 0 bases; unmatched bases: 13. The CDR3 runs 20 residues. The germline V gene has CDR1 SGHRS and CDR2 YFSETQ. CDR3 nucleotide sequence: TGCGCCAGCAGCTTGTTGCCGTCGGTGACAGGGACCTCTGGGGCCAACGTCCTGACTTTC. The encoded protein is CASSLLPSVTGTSGANVLTF. The full variable domain, completed using reference TRBV5-1 and TRBJ2-6, is KAGVTQTPRYLIKTRGQQVTLSCSPISGHRSVSWYQQTPGQGLQFLFEYFSETQRNKGNFPGRFSGRQFSNSRSEMNVSTLELGDSALYLCASSLLPSVTGTSGANVLTFGAGSRLTVL.

This rearrangement joins TRBV7-9 to TRBJ2-4; D is possibly TRBD1 or TRBD2 (5 bases each). The CDR3 covers 18 residues. From germline, CDR1 is SEHNR and CDR2 FQNEAQ (reference sequence). V was shortened by 5 bases and J by 0 bases, with 20 bases between the two germline ends. The CDR3 sequence: CASSRDAHRLLAKNIQYF. CDR3 nucleotide sequence: TGTGCCAGCAGCCGGGACGCCCACAGATTACTAGCCAAAAACATTCAGTACTTC. The entire variable domain, with the rest obtained from reference TRBV7-9 and TRBJ2-4, is as follows: DTGVSQNPRHKITKRGQNVTFRCDPISEHNRLYWYRQTLGQGPEFLTYFQNEAQLEKSRLLSDRFSAERPKGSFSTLEIQRTEQGDSAMYLCASSRDAHRLLAKNIQYFGAGTRLSVL.

The chain carries TRBV2 and TRBJ2-3; perhaps TRBD2 as D (5 bases). V was cut by 4 bases and J by 0 bases, with 11 bases left in between. The CDR3 has 15 amino acids. Germline CDR1 is SNHLY and CDR2 is FYNNEI. The chain's CDR3 is CASSVDYTSTDTQYF. CDR3 nucleotide sequence: TGTGCCAGCAGTGTTGACTACACTAGCACAGATACGCAGTATTTT.

The rearrangement uses TRBV19 and TRBJ1-1, with 10 bases matching TRBD1. CDR1 LNHDA and CDR2 SQIVND come from the germline V gene (reference sequence). The CDR3 spans 14 residues. V gave up 4 bases and J gave up 3 bases; unmatched junction bases: 2. The CDR3, as DNA: TGTGCCAGTAGTACCGACAGGGGGCACACTGAAGCTTTCTTT. Its protein is CASSTDRGHTEAFF.

The chain employs TRBV11-2 and TRBJ2-4, with TRBD2 as a possible D gene (6 bases). V lost 0 bases, J lost 1 base, and 13 bases lay in between. This CDR3 contains 17 residues. Germline V gene data show CDR1 as SGHAT and CDR2 as FQNNGV. The CDR3 here is CASSLDPAGLAKNIQYF. DNA of the CDR3: TGTGCCAGCAGCTTAGACCCAGCGGGTCTGGCCAAAAACATTCAGTACTTC.

This clone appeared once. V and J are TRBV5-1 and TRBJ2-3; 9 nucleotides align to TRBD1. Germline CDR1 is SGHRS and CDR2 is YFSETQ. This CDR3 spans 16 amino acids. V gave up 0 bases and J gave up 3 bases; unmatched junction bases: 5. The CDR3 protein is CASSLGGQGWTDTQYF. The CDR3, as DNA: TGCGCCAGCAGCTTGGGAGGACAGGGGTGGACAGATACGCAGTATTTT.

V usage is TRBV6-5 and J usage is TRBJ1-1; the D gene is possibly TRBD1 (6 bases). The CDR3 is made up of 16 amino acids. Germline CDR1 is MNHEY and CDR2 is SVGAGI. Trimming cost V 0 bases and J 2 bases, with 13 bases left between them. The CDR3 DNA reads as TGTGCCAGCAGTTACTCGAAGGCGGACAGTAACACTGAAGCTTTCTTT. Translated: CASSYSKADSNTEAFF.

The chain joins TRBV19 to TRBJ1-1; TRBD1 agrees at 7 bases. V gave up 4 bases and J gave up 6 bases; unmatched junction bases: 8. This CDR3 comprises 14 residues. Germline-derived CDR1 and CDR2 are LNHDA and SQIVND (reference sequence). The CDR3 protein is CASSTHRGVPEAFF. The CDR3 DNA reads as TGTGCCAGTAGTACCCACAGGGGTGTCCCTGAAGCTTTCTTT. The whole variable domain, filled in from reference TRBV19 and TRBJ1-1, reads DGGITQSPKYLFRKEGQNVTLSCEQNLNHDAMYWYRQDPGQGLRLIYYSQIVNDFQKGDIAEGYSVSREKKESFPLTVTSAQKNPTAFYLCASSTHRGVPEAFFGQGTRLTVV.

The gene calls are TRBV30 and TRBJ1-6; D call uncertain. The CDR3 is 16 residues long. Trimming pared 5 bases from V and 0 bases from J, leaving 14 bases between. Germline assignment: CDR1 GTSNPN and CDR2 SVGIG (reference sequence). CDR3 coding DNA: TGTGCCTGGGGCAACCCGTGGAGCTCCTATAATTCACCCCTCCACTTT. It is translated as CAWGNPWSSYNSPLHF.

The V gene is TRBV6-1, the J gene TRBJ1-3; TRBD1 agrees at 7 bases. V lost 2 bases to trimming and J lost 4 bases; unmatched junction nucleotides: 2. The germline gives CDR1 MNHNS, CDR2 SASEGT. The CDR3 spans 14 residues. CDR3 sequence reads: CASSELGQGNTIYF. The DNA for the CDR3 is TGTGCCAGCAGTGAATTGGGACAGGGAAACACCATATATTTT.

V and J are TRBV12-5 and TRBJ2-1; 12 bases agree with TRBD1. Trimming removed 1 base from V and 7 bases from J; junction bases left unmatched: 8. CDR1 and CDR2 (germline): LGHNT, FRNRAP. The CDR3 has 17 residues. DNA of the CDR3: TGTGCTAGTGGTTTGGAATCGGGACAGGGGGCGGGGAATGAGCAGTTCTTC. Its protein is CASGLESGQGAGNEQFF.

This rearrangement joins TRBV9 to TRBJ1-1; D might be TRBD1 (5 bases). The CDR3 runs 13 residues. The germline V gene has CDR1 SGDLS and CDR2 YYNGEE. Trimming left V 8 bases short and J 5 bases short, with 16 bases between. The CDR3 coding sequence is TGTGCCAGTTCCGGGGGGGTGAGAACTGAAGCTTTCTTT. It codes for CASSGGVRTEAFF. Based on the CDR3 plus reference TRBV9 and TRBJ1-1, the full variable domain is DSGVTQTPKHLITATGQRVTLRCSPRSGDLSVYWYQQSLDQGLQFLIQYYNGEERAKGNILERFSAQQFPDLHSELNLSSLELGDSALYFCASSGGVRTEAFFGQGTRLTVV.

The chain recombines TRBV5-1 with TRBJ1-2; TRBD1 aligns across 9 bases. The CDR3 consists of 14 residues. V shed 4 bases, J shed 4 bases, and the junction held 5 bases outside the gene matches. From germline, CDR1 is SGHRS and CDR2 YFSETQ. CDR3 amino acids: CASSPGQGSYGYTF. The CDR3 bases are TGCGCCAGCAGCCCAGGACAGGGGTCCTATGGCTACACCTTC.

The rearrangement joins TRBV9 to TRBJ1-4; D is possibly TRBD1 (5 bases). Germline V CDR1 and CDR2: SGDLS, YYNGEE. The CDR3 contains 15 residues. Trimming removed 0 bases from V and 12 bases from J, with 18 bases in between. The CDR3 DNA sequence: TGTGCCAGCAGCGTAGGAAAGGGGCCGCACCAAGAACTGTTTTTT. Encoded protein: CASSVGKGPHQELFF.

The chain joins TRBV5-1 to TRBJ2-2; D is ambiguous. V gave up 1 base and J gave up 6 bases, with 7 bases separating them. In germline, CDR1 is SGHRS, CDR2 YFSETQ. The CDR3 extends over 13 amino acids. The CDR3 protein is CASSLTDSGELFF. Here the CDR3 DNA reads TGCGCCAGCAGCTTGACAGATTCCGGGGAGCTGTTTTTT.

V and J are TRBV6-1 and TRBJ1-5; D unclear. The V gene lost 3 bases and the J gene lost 2 bases, with 5 bases spanning the gap. The CDR3 has 13 residues. Per the germline V gene, CDR1 is MNHNS and CDR2 is SASEGT. The CDR3 is CASSDWGNQPQHF. CDR3 sequence (DNA): TGTGCCAGCAGTGACTGGGGCAATCAGCCCCAGCATTTT.

The CDR3 DNA follows: TGCGCCAGCAGCGGAGCCGGGACTAGCGGGGATACGCAGTATTTT. It specifies CASSGAGTSGDTQYF. The chain joins TRBV5-1 to TRBJ2-3; 12 nucleotides line up with TRBD2. The V gene's germline CDR1 is SGHRS and CDR2 YFSETQ. Losses at the gene ends were 4 bases for V and 6 bases for J; bases not matched to a gene: 6. The CDR3 is 15 amino acids. The full variable domain, in which reference TRBV5-1 and TRBJ2-3 provide the parts outside the CDR3, is KAGVTQTPRYLIKTRGQQVTLSCSPISGHRSVSWYQQTPGQGLQFLFEYFSETQRNKGNFPGRFSGRQFSNSRSEMNVSTLELGDSALYLCASSGAGTSGDTQYFGPGTRLTVL.

This sequence joins TRBV25-1 and TRBJ1-5, with D possibly matching TRBD1 (5 bases). Germline loops: CDR1 MGHDK, CDR2 SYGVNS. The length of the CDR3 is 15 residues. The ends were cut back, 2 bases at V and 0 bases at J, with 8 bases in the middle. The CDR3 DNA follows: TGTGCCAGCAGTGAAAGGGGCCATAGCAATCAGCCCCAGCATTTT. Protein product: CASSERGHSNQPQHF. Supplemented by reference TRBV25-1 and TRBJ1-5, the full variable domain reads EADIYQTPRYLVIGTGKKITLECSQTMGHDKMYWYQQDPGMELHLIHYSYGVNSTEKGDLSSESTVSRIRTEHFPLTLESARPSHTSQYLCASSERGHSNQPQHFGDGTRLSIL.

V is TRBV25-1 and J is TRBJ1-6; D is uncertain. Germline V gene data show CDR1 as MGHDK and CDR2 as SYGVNS. The CDR3 sequence is 16 residues long. V lost 10 bases to trimming and J lost 4 bases, with 20 bases between them. The CDR3 nucleotides read TGTGCCACCTCGGATGCTACGCGGTTTTATAATTCACCCCTCCACTTT. The encoded protein is CATSDATRFYNSPLHF.

The V gene is TRBV19, the J gene TRBJ2-5; no clear D. Germline CDR1 and CDR2: LNHDA and SQIVND (reference sequence). Trimming stripped 8 bases from V and 0 bases from J, with 10 bases between. The CDR3 spans 13 residues. CDR3 sequence reads: CASGVGYQETQYF. The CDR3 DNA is TGTGCCAGTGGCGTTGGGTACCAAGAGACCCAGTACTTC.

To note about this clone: An end of the junction differs from the germline gene, which may be a read error. This chain uses TRBV10-3 with TRBJ2-7, with TRBD1 matching over 9 bases. Germline V gene sequence: CDR1 ENHRY, CDR2 SYGVKD. This CDR3 has 14 amino acids. CDR3 nucleotides: TGTGCCATCAGAGCCGGGACAGGGTCCTCCGAGCAGTACTTC. This encodes CAIRAGTGSSEQYF.

The V and J genes are TRBV25-1 and TRBJ1-1; no definite D call. Trimming cost V 6 bases and J 1 base, with 9 bases left between them. CDR3 length equals 13 residues. In germline, CDR1 is MGHDK, CDR2 SYGVNS. In DNA, the CDR3 is TGTGCCAGCAGAGGACGAAGGAACACTGAAGCTTTCTTT. Translating gives CASRGRRNTEAFF.

The genes are TRBV28 and TRBJ2-7; D ambiguous. Trimming stripped 5 bases from V and 2 bases from J, with 13 bases between. This CDR3 spans 14 amino acids. CDR1 and CDR2 from the germline V gene are MDHEN and SYDVKM. CDR3 sequence reads: CASSSLAPPYEQYF. Here the CDR3 DNA reads TGTGCCAGCAGTAGTCTCGCCCCCCCCTACGAGCAGTACTTC.

This clone showed up just a few times. The rearrangement links TRBV14 to TRBJ2-3; unclear D gene. Germline lookup yields CDR1 SGHDN and CDR2 FVKESK. This CDR3 contains 15 residues. Trimming pared 3 bases from V and 5 bases from J, leaving 15 bases between. The CDR3 spells CASSQGRFYGDTQYF. CDR3 DNA: TGTGCCAGCAGCCAGGGTCGCTTTTATGGAGATACGCAGTATTTT.

The rearrangement joins TRBV30 to TRBJ1-2; D is possibly TRBD1 (6 bases). With 0 bases removed from V and 4 bases from J, the gap between germline ends came to 12 bases. Germline V gene sequence: CDR1 GTSNPN, CDR2 SVGIG (reference sequence). The CDR3 length is 14 residues. The CDR3 sequence: CAWSVGYRAYGYTF. CDR3 in DNA: TGTGCCTGGAGTGTGGGCTACAGGGCCTATGGCTACACCTTC.

This clone was seen just once. V usage is TRBV7-6 and J usage is TRBJ2-1; no reliable D call. CDR1 and CDR2 from the germline V gene are SGHVS and FNYEAQ. CDR3 length equals 13 residues. V lost 2 bases to trimming and J lost 10 bases, with 12 bases between them. CDR3 residues: CASSLRPDREQFF. CDR3 DNA sequence: TGTGCCAGCAGCTTACGGCCCGATCGGGAGCAGTTCTTC.

The chain employs TRBV2 and TRBJ2-5; D remains ambiguous. This CDR3 contains 10 residues. Germline V CDR1 and CDR2: SNHLY, FYNNEI. Between the trimmed V and J ends, which lost 2 bases and 9 bases, there was a span of 4 bases. The CDR3 loop reads CASSESSQYF. In nucleotides, the CDR3 is TGTGCCAGCAGTGAATCGTCCCAGTACTTC.

A word on this clone: The same CDR3 arises from other DNA sequences in this sample as well. This chain links TRBV18 with TRBJ2-7; TRBD1 matches 7 bases. This CDR3 region has 14 residues. Germline values: CDR1 KGHSH, CDR2 LQKENI. V shed 4 bases, J shed 3 bases, and the junction held 6 bases outside the gene matches. The CDR3 coding sequence is TGTGCCAGCTCACGAGACAGGGATTTCTACGAGCAGTACTTC. Amino acids: CASSRDRDFYEQYF.

The J gene is TRBJ2-5, the V gene TRBV19, with 9 bases identical to TRBD2. Germline values: CDR1 LNHDA, CDR2 SQIVND (reference sequence). V lost 3 bases, J lost 6 bases, and 8 bases stayed unmatched. The CDR3 sequence is 15 residues long. CDR3 bases: TGTGCCAGTAGTATCGTGGCTAGCGGGACTAAGACCCAGTACTTC. Its protein is CASSIVASGTKTQYF.

V and J are TRBV7-3 and TRBJ2-5, with a possible D match to TRBD2 (6 bases). Germline assignment: CDR1 SGHTA and CDR2 FQGTGA. With 5 bases removed from V and 5 bases from J, the gap between germline ends came to 15 bases. The CDR3 is 14 amino acids. As DNA, the CDR3 is TGTGCCAGCAGCCAAGTCGGGACTGGCGAGACCCAGTACTTC. As protein: CASSQVGTGETQYF.